The sequence of this T cell receptor (beta chain) was determined in a study of CD8 T cells in Susac syndrome. Random-hexamer reverse transcription was applied to roughly 0.5 to 1 ug RNA. TCRdb called the immunoSEQ multiplex PCR reads again in MiXCR, with one record for every CDR3 protein. Of roughly 200,000 distinct CDR3 sequences listed, approximately 95% were seen once; the top ten hold 0.15% to 0.2%. This CDR3 is built from 13 residues. V gave up 3 bases and J gave up 10 bases, with 16 bases separating them. Germline CDR1 and CDR2: SQVTM and ANQGSEA. The sequenced sample consisted of CD8+ T cells from PBMCs. The clonotype originates from a human donor with multiple sclerosis. The J gene is TRBJ2-1, the V gene TRBV29-1, with D perhaps matching TRBD2 (5 bases). The CDR3 spells CSVDVSSIQEQFF. CDR3 in DNA: TGCAGCGTTGACGTTTCTAGCATTCAGGAGCAGTTCTTC.